The 5 T cell receptor beta chains listed next were all sequenced from one sample in a study of CD8 T cells in Susac syndrome. RNA, at about 0.5 to 1 ug, was reverse transcribed with random hexamers. TCRdb reanalysed the immunoSEQ multiplex PCR reads using MiXCR and keeps one entry per CDR3 protein. The table lists 150,000 to 200,000 distinct CDR3 sequences, roughly 95% of them singletons, with approximately 0.1% in the top ten. What was sequenced was CD4+ T cells from PBMCs. These receptors all come from a human donor in good health.

The chain couples TRBV4-3 to TRBJ2-5; D remains ambiguous. There are 13 residues in the CDR3. CDR1 LGHNA and CDR2 YSLEER come from the germline V gene. V shed 1 base and J shed 1 base, with 4 bases lying between them. CDR3 DNA sequence: TGCGCCAGCAGCCAAGCCCTCCAAGAGACCCAGTACTTC. Its protein is CASSQALQETQYF.

V and J are TRBV7-8 and TRBJ1-4; possibly TRBD1 for D (5 bases). Germline V gene lookup returns CDR1 SGHVS and CDR2 FQNEAQ. This CDR3 comprises 15 residues. V gave up 5 bases and J gave up 6 bases, with 16 bases separating them. CDR3 protein: CASSRGRTGDEKLFF. The CDR3 nucleotides are TGTGCCAGCAGCAGAGGACGGACGGGGGATGAAAAACTGTTTTTT.

V gene TRBV7-2 combines with J gene TRBJ2-3; TRBD2 agrees at 9 bases. After removal of 5 bases from V and 6 bases from J, the junction contained 12 bases not matched to a gene. This CDR3 is 16 amino acids long. Germline V gene sequence: CDR1 SGHTA, CDR2 FQGNSA. DNA for the CDR3: TGTGCCAGCAGCCCGACTAGCGGAAGAGGGGGCGATACGCAGTATTTT. The encoded protein is CASSPTSGRGGDTQYF.

The chain joins TRBV3-1 to TRBJ2-1, with 8 nucleotides matching TRBD2. The CDR3 totals 15 residues. With 4 bases clipped from V and 3 bases from J, the junction kept 5 bases outside the gene matches. Germline lookup yields CDR1 LGHDT and CDR2 YNNKEL (reference sequence). CDR3 region: CASSPKAGVYNEQFF. The CDR3 DNA reads TGTGCCAGCAGCCCGAAAGCGGGAGTCTACAATGAGCAGTTCTTC.

The gene calls are TRBV20-1 and TRBJ2-3; the D is unclear. V lost 6 bases to trimming and J lost 2 bases, with 12 bases between them. Looked up from germline, CDR1 is DFQATT and CDR2 is SNEGSKA (reference sequence). The CDR3 runs to 13 residues. The CDR3 protein is CSATGFDTDTQYF. In DNA, the CDR3 is TGCAGTGCCACCGGGTTCGACACAGATACGCAGTATTTT.